This TCR beta chain was recovered during a study of cytomegalovirus exposure and HLA in healthy donors. The V end was cut by 8 bases, the J end by 0 bases, with 14 bases between. The length of the CDR3 is 14 residues. Germline V lookup: CDR1 GTSNPN, CDR2 SVGIG (reference sequence). 13 Jbeta primers and 60 Vbeta primers were used for the PCR. Some clones are missing from TCRdb's copy, which holds only in-frame ones; the method was immunoSEQ multiplex PCR. Among about 160,000 clones listed, roughly 80% were seen once. Sequencing was performed on PBMCs. The V gene is TRBV30, the J gene TRBJ1-5; tentative D call: TRBD1 (6 bases). The source is a woman aged 25-40 years in good health and CMV-seropositive. The DNA of the CDR3 is TGTGCCCGTAGCGGGGGGCGTAGCAATCAGCCCCAGCATTTT. This translates into CARSGGRSNQPQHF.